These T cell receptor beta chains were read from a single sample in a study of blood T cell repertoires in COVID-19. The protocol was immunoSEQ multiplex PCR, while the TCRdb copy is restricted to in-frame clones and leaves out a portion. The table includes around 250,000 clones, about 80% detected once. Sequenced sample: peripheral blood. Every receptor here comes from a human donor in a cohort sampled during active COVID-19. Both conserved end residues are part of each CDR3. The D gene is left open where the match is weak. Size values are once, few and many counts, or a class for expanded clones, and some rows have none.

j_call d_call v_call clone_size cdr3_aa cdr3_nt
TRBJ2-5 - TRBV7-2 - CASIIRGGQGLEETQYF TGTGCCAGCATCATCCGGGGGGGACAGGGATTAGAAGAGACCCAGTACTTC
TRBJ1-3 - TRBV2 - CASSDGSSGNTIYF TGTGCCAGCAGTGATGGTAGCTCTGGAAACACCATATATTTT
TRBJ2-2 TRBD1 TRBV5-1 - CASSGTGRVTGELFF TGCGCCAGCAGCGGGACAGGTAGAGTGACCGGGGAGCTGTTTTTT
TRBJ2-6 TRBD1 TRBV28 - CASSWDRAGANVLTF TGTGCCAGCAGCTGGGACAGAGCTGGGGCCAACGTCCTGACTTTC
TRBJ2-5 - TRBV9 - CASSVSRLGTQYF TGTGCCAGCAGCGTAAGCAGGTTAGGGACCCAGTACTTC
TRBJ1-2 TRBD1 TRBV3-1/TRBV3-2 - CASSQGTGSFYGYTF TGTGCCAGCAGCCAAGGGACAGGTTCTTTCTATGGCTACACCTTC
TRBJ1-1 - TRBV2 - CASSERGNTEAFF TGTGCCAGCAGTGAAAGGGGGAACACTGAAGCTTTCTTT
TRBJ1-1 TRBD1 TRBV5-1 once CASSRHSKTGGDVGAFF TGCGCCAGCAGCCGCCATTCGAAGACAGGGGGGGATGTGGGAGCTTTCTTT
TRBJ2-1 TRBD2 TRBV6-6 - CASSPTSGRSNEQFF TGTGCCAGCAGCCCCACTAGCGGGAGGTCGAATGAGCAGTTCTTC
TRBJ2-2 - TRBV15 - CATRASSGTGELFF TGTGCCACCCGAGCCTCCTCGGGCACCGGGGAGCTGTTTTTT
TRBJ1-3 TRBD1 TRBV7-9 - CASSTEGDRGSGNTIYF TGTGCCAGCAGCACCGAGGGGGACAGGGGGTCTGGAAACACCATATATTTT
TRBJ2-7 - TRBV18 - CASSPVSSYEQYF TGTGCCAGCTCACCAGTCAGCTCCTACGAGCAGTACTTC
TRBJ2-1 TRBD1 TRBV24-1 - CATSDSDRVRNEQFF TGTGCCACCAGTGATTCGGACAGGGTTCGGAATGAGCAGTTCTTC
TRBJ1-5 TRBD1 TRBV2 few CASSRDRGPNQPQHF TGTGCCAGCAGTAGGGACAGGGGTCCTAATCAGCCCCAGCATTTT
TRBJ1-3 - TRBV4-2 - CASSQALTRTPNTIYF TGTGCCAGCAGCCAAGCACTAACAAGGACACCGAACACCATATATTTT
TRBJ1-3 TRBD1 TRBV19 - CASTATGQGELGNTIYF TGTGCCAGTACCGCGACCGGCCAGGGGGAATTAGGAAACACCATATATTTT
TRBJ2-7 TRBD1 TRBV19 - CASSPSARGHEQYF TGTGCCAGTAGCCCCTCCGCCAGGGGGCACGAGCAGTACTTC
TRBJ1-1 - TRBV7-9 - CASSDSGGHTEAFF TGTGCCAGCAGCGATAGTGGCGGCCACACTGAAGCTTTCTTT
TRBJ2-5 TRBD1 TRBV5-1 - CASSPWTGRETQYF TGCGCCAGCAGCCCCTGGACAGGGAGAGAGACCCAGTACTTC
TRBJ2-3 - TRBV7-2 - CASSLEGTSTDTQYF TGTGCCAGCAGCTTAGAAGGGACTAGCACAGATACGCAGTATTTT
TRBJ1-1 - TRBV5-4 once CASSLAIGAEAFF TGTGCCAGCAGCTTGGCGATCGGGGCTGAAGCTTTCTTT
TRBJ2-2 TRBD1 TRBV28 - CASSADRGGTGELFF TGTGCCAGCAGTGCCGACAGGGGCGGCACCGGGGAGCTGTTTTTT
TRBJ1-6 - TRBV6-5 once CATTLQGSYNSPLHF TGTGCCACCACCCTTCAGGGCTCCTATAATTCACCCCTCCACTTT
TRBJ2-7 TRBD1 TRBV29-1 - CSVSVGGQGYEQYF TGCAGCGTTTCCGTTGGGGGACAGGGGTACGAGCAGTACTTC
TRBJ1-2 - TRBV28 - CASSLSAGTRGYTF TGTGCCAGCAGTTTATCTGCAGGAACTCGCGGCTACACCTTC
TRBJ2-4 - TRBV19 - CASSGRPSAKNIQYF TGTGCCAGTAGTGGCAGGCCCTCAGCCAAAAACATTCAGTACTTC
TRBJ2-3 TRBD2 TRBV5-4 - CASSLGLAGSTDTQYF TGTGCCAGCAGCTTGGGACTAGCGGGAAGCACAGATACGCAGTATTTT
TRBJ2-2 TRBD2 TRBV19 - CASAITGTTPGELFF TGTGCCAGCGCCATTACCGGGACTACCCCCGGGGAGCTGTTTTTT
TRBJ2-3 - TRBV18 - CASSRATGSTDTQYF TGTGCCAGTAGTCGGGCGACAGGAAGCACAGATACGCAGTATTTT
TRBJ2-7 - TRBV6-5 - CASRTRDSSYEQYF TGTGCCAGCCGAACGCGGGACTCGTCGTACGAGCAGTACTTC
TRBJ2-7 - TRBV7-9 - CASSKTAYEQYF TGTGCCAGCAGCAAGACAGCATACGAGCAGTACTTC
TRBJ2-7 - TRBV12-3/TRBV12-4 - CASSLWSDEQYF TGTGCCAGCAGTTTATGGTCGGACGAGCAGTACTTC
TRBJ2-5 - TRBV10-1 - CASSESGGKETQYF TGCGCCAGCAGTGAGTCCGGAGGAAAAGAGACCCAGTACTTC
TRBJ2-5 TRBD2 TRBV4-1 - CASSHGLGRETQYF TGCGCCAGCAGCCACGGACTAGGGCGAGAGACCCAGTACTTC
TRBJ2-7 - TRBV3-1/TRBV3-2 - CASSQGLIIDIYEQYF TGTGCCAGCAGCCAAGGGCTCATAATCGACATCTACGAGCAGTACTTC
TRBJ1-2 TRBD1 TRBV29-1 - CSVGAGTGYGYTF TGCAGCGTTGGAGCTGGGACAGGATATGGCTACACCTTC
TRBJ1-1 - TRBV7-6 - CASSPSPYRNTEAFF TGTGCCAGCAGCCCATCGCCGTACAGAAACACTGAAGCTTTCTTT
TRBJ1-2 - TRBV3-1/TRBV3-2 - CASSQGGQGRGYTF TGTGCCAGCAGCCAAGGCGGACAAGGTCGAGGCTACACCTTC
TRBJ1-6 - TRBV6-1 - CASSEARGTRSSPLHF TGTGCCAGCAGTGAAGCGCGGGGGACCAGATCCTCACCCCTCCACTTT
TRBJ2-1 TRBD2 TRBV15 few CATSRAGGRAYEQFF TGTGCCACCAGCAGAGCTGGCGGGAGGGCCTATGAGCAGTTCTTC
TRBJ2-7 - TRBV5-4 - CASSADRFKQYF TGTGCCAGCAGCGCAGACAGATTCAAGCAGTACTTC
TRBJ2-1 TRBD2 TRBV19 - CASSSLAGGPRYNEQFF TGTGCCAGTAGTAGTCTAGCGGGGGGGCCGAGATACAATGAGCAGTTCTTC
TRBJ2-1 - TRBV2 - CASNSAGNEQFF TGTGCCAGCAATAGCGCGGGGAATGAGCAGTTCTTC
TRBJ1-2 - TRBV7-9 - CASSLAGVRYGYTF TGTGCCAGCAGCTTGGCAGGGGTTAGGTATGGCTACACCTTC
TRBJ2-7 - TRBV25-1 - CASSVSQYEQYF TGTGCCAGCAGTGTGTCTCAGTACGAGCAGTACTTC
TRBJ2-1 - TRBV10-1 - CASSESRGSYNEQFF TGCGCCAGCAGTGAGTCGCGGGGCTCCTACAATGAGCAGTTCTTC
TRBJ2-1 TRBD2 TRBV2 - CASSLSGSSYNEQFF TGTGCCAGCAGTCTTAGCGGGTCCTCCTACAATGAGCAGTTCTTC
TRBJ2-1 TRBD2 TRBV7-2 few CASTLFSLAGGYEQFF TGTGCCAGCACCCTCTTTAGCCTAGCGGGGGGTTATGAGCAGTTCTTC